Listed here are 5 T cell receptor beta chains from one sample, sequenced in a study of blood T cells in healthy people across ages (dated by TCRdb to the mid-2010s). Library method: 5' RACE. These reads were obtained on an Illumina HiSeq 2500. A second 7 to 11 cycle PCR used a sample-barcoded 5' primer and a J-beta primer mix. In TCRdb, the public reads were trimmed at Q25 with fastp and aligned with MiXCR, with productive beta chains retained. For every CDR3 protein sequence, its rows merge into one entry that carries the most common genes and DNA. This sample lists some 1.5 million distinct CDR3 sequences; approximately 30% were detected once. In total, the top ten clones hold 6.5% to 8.5% of the sample. The sample comprised blood. The source of these receptors is a woman between 25 and 40 years old in good health.

Notes on this clonotype: A read error is possible here, since a much larger clone lies one base away. This chain links TRBV7-9 with TRBJ2-7; a weak D match, TRBD2 (5 bases). The CDR3 runs 13 residues. Germline lookup yields CDR1 SEHNR and CDR2 FQNEAQ (reference sequence). The CDR3 loop reads CASSIGLFYERYF. CDR3 nucleotide sequence: TGTGCCAGCAGCATCGGACTGTTCTACGAGCGGTACTTC. Looking up the rest from reference TRBV7-9 and TRBJ2-7 gives the full variable domain: DTGVSQNPRHKITKRGQNVTFRCDPISEHNRLYWYRQTLGQGPEFLTYFQNEAQLEKSRLLSDRFSAERPKGSFSTLEIQRTEQGDSAMYLCASSIGLFYERYFGPGTRLTVT.

The chain carries TRBV6-5 and TRBJ2-7, with D hard to call. The CDR3 totals 15 residues. Trimming left V 0 bases short and J 3 bases short, with 12 bases between. Germline CDR1 and CDR2: MNHEY and SVGAGI. For the CDR3, the DNA is TGTGCCAGCAGTTACTCCACGAACCTTTACTACGAGCAGTACTTC. Amino acids: CASSYSTNLYYEQYF.

This chain joins TRBV19 and TRBJ1-5, with a weak D call TRBD1 (6 bases). This CDR3 has 13 amino acids. Germline lookup yields CDR1 LNHDA and CDR2 SQIVND (reference sequence). The V end was cut by 4 bases, the J end by 9 bases, with 13 bases between. The CDR3 region is CASSTQGLGPQHF. DNA of the CDR3: TGTGCCAGTAGTACACAGGGTTTGGGGCCCCAGCATTTT.

The chain is built from TRBV18 and TRBJ2-7; D unresolved. Per germline, CDR1 KGHSH and CDR2 LQKENI. This CDR3 is built from 15 residues. V lost 0 bases to trimming and J lost 0 bases, with 9 bases between them. In DNA, the CDR3 is TGTGCCAGCTCACCACCGGCCAGGAGCTCCTACGAGCAGTACTTC. Translated: CASSPPARSSYEQYF.

This chain connects TRBV28 to TRBJ2-7, with D maybe TRBD1 (5 bases). The V end lost 3 bases, the J end lost 3 bases, and 12 bases lay between the germline ends. The CDR3 runs to 14 residues. Germline loops: CDR1 MDHEN, CDR2 SYDVKM. The CDR3 bases are TGTGCCAGCAGTTTCTCACAAGGGGACTACGAGCAGTACTTC. Residues: CASSFSQGDYEQYF.